Listed below are T cell receptor beta chains from one sample, sequenced in a study of blood T cell repertoires in COVID-19. Produced via immunoSEQ multiplex PCR; TCRdb's table is partial and in-frame only. The sample includes around 300,000 clones, 88% of them seen just once. Sequencing input: PBMCs or T cells enriched from blood (not recorded which). These receptors were collected from a woman between 45 and 65 years old who had recovered from COVID-19. The CDR3 runs from the conserved cysteine through the conserved F or W. D genes are given only for firm matches. Not every row has a clone size; where given, it reads once, few, many or a size class.

TRBJ2-7	NA	TRBD2	TRBV18	CASSPGLAGDEQYF	TGTGCCAGCTCACCGGGACTAGCGGGAGACGAGCAGTACTTC
TRBJ2-7	NA	TRBD2	TRBV27	CASSLFGTSDSSYEQYF	TGTGCCAGCAGTTTATTTGGGACTAGCGACAGCTCCTACGAGCAGTACTTC
TRBJ2-1	NA	TRBD2	TRBV7-2	CASSAGLADNEQFF	TGTGCCAGCAGCGCCGGACTAGCGGACAATGAGCAGTTCTTC
TRBJ2-1	NA	TRBD2	TRBV19	CASTVTSGSYNEQFF	TGTGCCAGTACCGTGACTAGCGGGAGCTACAATGAGCAGTTCTTC
TRBJ2-5	NA	NA	TRBV7-2	CASSLVQYPQETQYF	TGTGCCAGCAGCTTAGTACAGTATCCCCAAGAGACCCAGTACTTC
TRBJ1-5	NA	TRBD1	TRBV5-1	CASSVTGGDQPQHF	TGCGCCAGCAGCGTGACAGGGGGGGATCAGCCCCAGCATTTT
TRBJ2-3	NA	NA	TRBV13	CASSLAGRTDTQYF	TGTGCCAGCAGCTTAGCTGGGCGCACAGATACGCAGTATTTT
TRBJ2-6	few	NA	TRBV27	CASSQLRSGANVLTF	TGTGCCAGCAGCCAACTACGCTCTGGGGCCAACGTCCTGACTTTC
TRBJ1-6	NA	NA	TRBV3-1/TRBV3-2	CASSLDDVTASTRGGSPLHF	TGTGCCAGCAGCCTAGATGACGTCACCGCCTCGACGCGGGGGGGTTCACCCCTCCACTTT
TRBJ1-2	NA	TRBD1	TRBV25-1	CASSRQGLSGYTF	TGTGCCAGCAGTCGACAGGGACTGAGTGGCTACACCTTC
TRBJ2-7	once	TRBD1	TRBV30	CASGQGKYEQYF	TGTGCCTCCGGACAGGGAAAATACGAGCAGTACTTC
TRBJ2-7	few	TRBD2	TRBV19	CASSIAWTSGRNEQYF	TGTGCCAGTAGTATAGCCTGGACTAGCGGGAGGAACGAGCAGTACTTC
TRBJ1-5	many	NA	TRBV6-5	CASSTANQPQHF	TGTGCCAGCTCTACCGCCAATCAGCCCCAGCATTTT
TRBJ2-7	NA	TRBD2	TRBV7-6	CASSSTSGRRSNEQYF	TGTGCCAGCAGCTCCACTAGCGGGAGACGTTCTAACGAGCAGTACTTC
TRBJ2-3	NA	TRBD1	TRBV24-1	CATGQDDTDTQYF	TGTGCCACCGGACAGGACGATACAGATACGCAGTATTTT
TRBJ2-2	NA	NA	TRBV7-8	CASSLRESARGELFF	TGTGCCAGCAGCTTAAGAGAATCAGCTAGAGGAGAGCTGTTTTTT
TRBJ1-1	NA	TRBD1	TRBV18	CASSLGTGGNTEAFF	TGTGCCAGCTCCCTAGGGACAGGGGGTAACACTGAAGCTTTCTTT
TRBJ2-7	NA	NA	TRBV7-9	CASSLVSSPDYEQYF	TGTGCCAGCAGCTTAGTCTCAAGCCCTGACTACGAGCAGTACTTC
TRBJ1-5	NA	NA	TRBV2	CASSGDHRDQPQHF	TGTGCCAGCAGTGGCGATCATCGAGATCAGCCCCAGCATTTT
TRBJ2-1	NA	TRBD2	TRBV7-9	CASSSDSGMKQFF	TGTGCCAGCAGCTCTGATAGCGGGATGAAGCAGTTCTTC
TRBJ1-1	NA	NA	TRBV28	CASGREVTGRSEAFF	TGTGCCAGCGGAAGAGAAGTAACAGGGAGATCTGAAGCTTTCTTT
TRBJ2-2	few	NA	TRBV7-9	CASSRGTGELFF	TGTGCCAGCAGTCGGGGGACCGGGGAGCTGTTTTTT
TRBJ2-3	once	NA	TRBV28	CASSGLPSTDTQYF	TGTGCCAGCAGTGGACTACCGAGCACAGATACGCAGTATTTT
TRBJ1-6	NA	NA	TRBV28	CASSFYRISSPLHF	TGTGCCAGCAGTTTTTACAGGATAAGCTCACCCCTCCACTTT
TRBJ2-1	NA	TRBD2	TRBV19	CASSILGLAGGKGYNEQFF	TGTGCCAGTAGTATACTGGGACTAGCGGGAGGGAAGGGTTACAATGAGCAGTTCTTC
TRBJ2-7	NA	TRBD1	TRBV7-9	CASSLGVSGGYEQYF	TGTGCCAGCAGCTTAGGAGTTTCAGGGGGCTACGAGCAGTACTTC
TRBJ2-1	once	NA	TRBV3-1/TRBV3-2	CARIPGHSPHEQFF	TGTGCCCGCATTCCGGGACACTCCCCGCATGAGCAGTTCTTC
TRBJ1-1	NA	NA	TRBV28	CASSFPAPTGHNTEAFF	TGTGCCAGCAGTTTCCCCGCACCGACAGGTCATAACACTGAAGCTTTCTTT
TRBJ1-3	NA	NA	TRBV5-5	CASRWDTTGNTIYF	TGTGCCAGCAGGTGGGACACTACTGGAAACACCATATATTTT
TRBJ1-1	NA	NA	TRBV10-3	CAIRESLRDTEAFF	TGTGCCATCAGGGAGTCACTCAGGGATACTGAAGCTTTCTTT
TRBJ1-5	NA	NA	TRBV15	CATSRDLVTASQPQHF	TGTGCCACCAGCAGAGATCTGGTGACAGCAAGTCAGCCCCAGCATTTT
TRBJ1-5	NA	TRBD1	TRBV19	CASSIQGDQPQHF	TGTGCCAGTAGTATACAGGGGGATCAGCCCCAGCATTTT